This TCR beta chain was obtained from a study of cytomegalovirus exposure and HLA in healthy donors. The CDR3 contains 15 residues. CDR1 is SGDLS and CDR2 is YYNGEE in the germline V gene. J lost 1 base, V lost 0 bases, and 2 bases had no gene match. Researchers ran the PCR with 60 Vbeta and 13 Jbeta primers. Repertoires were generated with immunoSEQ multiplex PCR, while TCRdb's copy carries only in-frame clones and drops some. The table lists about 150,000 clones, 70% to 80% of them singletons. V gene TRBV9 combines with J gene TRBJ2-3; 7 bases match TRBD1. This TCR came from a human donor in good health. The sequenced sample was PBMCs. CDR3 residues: CASSVVGQGTDTQYF. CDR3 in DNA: TGTGCCAGCAGCGTAGTAGGACAGGGCACAGATACGCAGTATTTT.